A single sample gave rise to the 15 T cell receptor beta chains below, sequenced in a study of radiotherapy plus CTLA-4 blockade in lung cancer. Libraries were prepared by immunoSEQ multiplex PCR; TCRdb keeps only in-frame clonotypes and omits some of them. The sample includes 95,000 to 150,000 clones, 75% to 90% of them seen just once. The sequencing here drew on peripheral blood, taken from a patient treated with radiotherapy plus ipilimumab. Receptors were obtained from a human donor with non-small cell lung cancer that progressed on radiotherapy plus ipilimumab.

J is TRBJ1-4 and V is TRBV7-9; D gene ambiguous. The CDR3 totals 14 residues. Trimming removed 1 base at V and 5 bases at J, with 8 bases between. Germline CDR1 is SEHNR and CDR2 is FQNEAQ (reference sequence). As DNA, the CDR3 is TGTGCCAGCAGCTTAGGAGGGAACAATGAAAAACTGTTTTTT. It encodes CASSLGGNNEKLFF.

The rearrangement uses TRBV6-6 and TRBJ2-1, with 8 bases that match TRBD2. CDR1 and CDR2 from the germline V gene are MNHNY and SVGAGI (reference sequence). V gave up 4 bases and J gave up 6 bases; unmatched junction bases: 8. The CDR3 is 15 amino acids. The CDR3 sequence is CASSSPGGPINEQFF. Here the CDR3 DNA reads TGTGCCAGCAGTTCCCCGGGAGGGCCAATCAATGAGCAGTTCTTC.

The chain employs TRBV18 and TRBJ1-1, with D perhaps matching TRBD1 (5 bases). V was pared by 7 bases and J by 7 bases, with 13 bases between. Looked up from germline, CDR1 is KGHSH and CDR2 is LQKENI. CDR3 length equals 12 residues. The CDR3 sequence is CASLGGTGEAFF. The DNA for the CDR3 is TGTGCCAGCTTGGGGGGAACAGGTGAAGCTTTCTTT.

The chain links TRBV6-1 to TRBJ1-4; 10 positions match TRBD1. The CDR3 runs 14 residues. The germline CDR1 and CDR2 sequences are MNHNS and SASEGT. Trimming cost V 3 bases and J 8 bases; bases outside gene matches: 3. CDR3 protein: CASSEGTGVEKLFF. The CDR3 DNA reads as TGTGCCAGCAGTGAGGGGACAGGGGTAGAAAAACTGTTTTTT.

The chain has TRBV7-3 and TRBJ1-1; the D is unclear. Trimming shortened V by 3 bases and J by 3 bases, and 8 bases separated the two germline ends. CDR3 size: 13 residues. CDR1 and CDR2 from the germline V gene are SGHTA and FQGTGA. In DNA form, the CDR3 reads TGTGCCAGCAGCTTGAATGCGCACACTGAAGCTTTCTTT. This gives the protein CASSLNAHTEAFF.

The rearrangement uses TRBV7-9 and TRBJ2-6, with D maybe TRBD2 (5 bases). V was shortened by 8 bases and J by 2 bases, with 7 bases between the two germline ends. Germline lookup yields CDR1 SEHNR and CDR2 FQNEAQ (reference sequence). This CDR3 is built from 13 residues. CDR3 DNA sequence: TGTGCCAGCTTGAGGGCTGGGGCCAACGTCCTGACTTTC. Its translation: CASLRAGANVLTF.

The chain uses TRBV10-2 and TRBJ2-7; 8 positions agree with TRBD2. There are 14 residues in the CDR3. Germline V gives CDR1 WSHSY, CDR2 SAAADI. V trimming: 6 bases; J trimming: 5 bases; junction bases outside the gene matches: 9. The CDR3 bases are TGCGCCAGCAGGGTCGCGGGAGGTTCGGACGAGCAGTACTTC. Protein sequence: CASRVAGGSDEQYF.

V and J are TRBV5-1 and TRBJ2-5; TRBD2 aligns across 11 bases. The V gene end was trimmed by 2 bases and the J gene end by 4 bases; junction bases not matched to a gene: 1. Germline assignment: CDR1 SGHRS and CDR2 YFSETQ. This CDR3 has 14 residues. The DNA for the CDR3 is TGCGCCAGCAGCTTCGGACTAGCGGGAGAGACCCAGTACTTC. Translated, it gives CASSFGLAGETQYF. The full variable domain, its missing parts supplied by reference TRBV5-1 and TRBJ2-5, is KAGVTQTPRYLIKTRGQQVTLSCSPISGHRSVSWYQQTPGQGLQFLFEYFSETQRNKGNFPGRFSGRQFSNSRSEMNVSTLELGDSALYLCASSFGLAGETQYFGPGTRLLVL.

Here the CDR3 reads CASSLEGRGFDEQFF. CDR3 sequence (DNA): TGCGCCAGCAGCTTGGAGGGACGGGGGTTTGATGAGCAGTTCTTC. This sequence joins TRBV5-1 and TRBJ2-1, with a weak D call TRBD2 (6 bases). Germline CDR1 SGHRS, CDR2 YFSETQ. The V end lost 0 bases, the J end lost 8 bases, and 15 bases lay between the germline ends. This CDR3 comprises 15 residues.

As concerns this clone: At one of its ends the junction is not consistent with the germline gene, which may arise from a read error. The chain is built from TRBV18 and TRBJ1-2; TRBD1 aligns across 7 bases. This CDR3 region has 15 residues. The germline CDR1 and CDR2 sequences are KGHSH and LQKENI. The CDR3 region is CASSPPVGTVLGYTF. DNA for the CDR3: TGTGCCAGCTCCCCACCCGTTGGGACAGTCCTTGGCTACACCTTC.

This sequence joins TRBV10-3 and TRBJ2-3; D is unclear. The CDR3 extends over 16 amino acids. Deletions cut 5 bases from V and 4 bases from J, with 19 bases between. Germline V gene sequence: CDR1 ENHRY, CDR2 SYGVKD. The CDR3, as DNA: TGTGCCATCAGTCCGTTGGTAGAAAGGCGACCAGATACGCAGTATTTT. It is translated as CAISPLVERRPDTQYF.

This clone was counted once. This chain joins TRBV19 and TRBJ2-2; 10 bases align to TRBD2. V lost 3 bases and J lost 3; bases outside the gene matches: 7. Germline lookup yields CDR1 LNHDA and CDR2 SQIVND (reference sequence). The CDR3 loop spans 17 amino acids. CDR3: CASSIGSGRADTGELFF. The CDR3 coding sequence is TGTGCCAGTAGTATCGGGAGCGGGAGGGCAGACACCGGGGAGCTGTTTTTT.

V gene TRBV19 combines with J gene TRBJ2-3; TRBD2 aligns across 10 bases. This CDR3 has 17 amino acids. The junction had 14 bases not matched to a gene; V was cut back by 11 bases and J by 0 bases. Germline CDR1 reads LNHDA; CDR2 reads SQIVND (reference sequence). CDR3 in DNA: TGTGCCTCCCGCGGGCTAGCGGGAGTATCGAGCACAGATACGCAGTATTTT. This sequence encodes CASRGLAGVSSTDTQYF.

This rearrangement joins TRBV7-9 to TRBJ2-7; the D call may be TRBD1 or TRBD2 (5 bases each). There are 14 residues in the CDR3. V lost 1 base and J lost 4, with 11 bases in between. Germline lookup yields CDR1 SEHNR and CDR2 FQNEAQ (reference sequence). CDR3 amino acids: CASSLGDGKYEQYF. The CDR3 nucleotides read TGTGCCAGCAGCTTAGGGGACGGTAAATACGAGCAGTACTTC.

This clone was detected once. The V gene is TRBV5-6, the J gene TRBJ1-1; no clear D. The germline V and J ends were trimmed by 3 bases and 5 bases, with 5 bases remaining between them. This CDR3 is built from 11 residues. CDR1 is SGHDT, CDR2 YYEEEE, per germline. In nucleotides, the CDR3 is TGTGCCAGCAGCTGGAGGACTGAAGCTTTCTTT. This gives the protein CASSWRTEAFF.